A single sample is the source of the 15 T cell receptor beta chains below, sequenced in a study of cytomegalovirus exposure and HLA in healthy donors. Use of 60 Vbeta and 13 Jbeta primers characterized the PCR. Method: immunoSEQ multiplex PCR; TCRdb's copy keeps in-frame clones and lacks some. The table lists about 140,000 clones, 61% of them singletons, with approximately 1.7% in the top ten. Sequenced material: PBMCs. Receptors originate from a male donor in good health and CMV-seronegative.

The CDR3 sequence is CASSSGGARALGSPLHF. For the CDR3, the DNA is TGTGCCAGCAGCTCCGGAGGGGCGCGGGCCCTGGGTTCACCCCTCCACTTT. This chain joins TRBV7-3 and TRBJ1-6; the D gene is possibly TRBD1 (5 bases). Trimming took off 4 bases at V and 9 bases at J, with 22 bases between the two ends. The CDR3 length is 17 residues. CDR1 is SGHTA and CDR2 is FQGTGA in the germline V gene.

V gene TRBV7-6 combines with J gene TRBJ2-7; a weak D match, TRBD2 (5 bases). V shed 1 base and J shed 4 bases, with 14 bases lying between them. CDR1 and CDR2 (germline): SGHVS, FNYEAQ. This CDR3 comprises 15 residues. The CDR3 DNA sequence: TGTGCCAGCAGCTTAGAAGGATCGCCGGGGTACGAGCAGTACTTC. It translates to CASSLEGSPGYEQYF.

A word on this clone: At one end the junction does not follow the germline gene, possibly because of a read error. CDR3 nucleotides: TGTTCCAGCAGCTCCACCGGGACAGGGTACTCTGGGGCCAACGTCCTGACTTTC. It specifies CSSSSTGTGYSGANVLTF. V is TRBV7-9 and J is TRBJ2-6, with 9 bases lining up with TRBD1. The CDR3 extends over 18 amino acids. Germline V gene lookup returns CDR1 SEHNR and CDR2 FQNEAQ (reference sequence).

The chain couples TRBV6-1 to TRBJ1-2, with TRBD1 identical over 8 bases. The CDR3 totals 15 residues. Germline V CDR1 and CDR2: MNHNS, SASEGT. V lost 6 bases and J lost 6; bases outside the gene matches: 12. The CDR3, as DNA: TGTGCCAGCAGGTCGGGACAGGAACGCTCTAATGGCTACACCTTC. It is translated as CASRSGQERSNGYTF.

The rearrangement joins TRBV7-3 to TRBJ2-6, with TRBD1 identical over 10 bases. The germline V gene has CDR1 SGHTA and CDR2 FQGTGA. V dropped 3 bases and J dropped 0; count of bases not matched to a gene: 8. CDR3 length: 19 amino acids. The CDR3 reads CASSLTGGTYSSGANVLTF. As DNA, the CDR3 is TGTGCCAGCAGCTTGACAGGGGGCACATATTCCTCTGGGGCCAACGTCCTGACTTTC.

This clone was detected only a few times. This chain uses TRBV4-3 with TRBJ2-3, with D perhaps matching TRBD1 (5 bases). CDR1 is LGHNA and CDR2 is YSLEER in the germline V gene. The ends were cut back, 4 bases at V and 2 bases at J, with 7 bases in the middle. This CDR3 has 13 residues. CDR3 sequence reads: CASSPGNTDTQYF. The CDR3 bases are TGCGCCAGCAGCCCAGGGAACACAGATACGCAGTATTTT.

V gene TRBV6-5 combines with J gene TRBJ2-3, with D tentatively TRBD1 (6 bases). The CDR3 is 14 amino acids. Trimming removed 6 bases at V and 2 bases at J, with 12 bases between. The V gene's germline CDR1 is MNHEY and CDR2 SVGAGI. The CDR3 sequence is CASRWTENTDTQYF. The CDR3, as DNA: TGTGCCAGCAGGTGGACAGAAAACACAGATACGCAGTATTTT.

V is TRBV7-9 and J is TRBJ2-1; 10 nucleotides agree with TRBD2. The germline gives CDR1 SEHNR, CDR2 FQNEAQ (reference sequence). CDR3 length equals 14 residues. After removal of 6 bases from V and 7 bases from J, the junction contained 6 bases not matched to a gene. The CDR3 spells CASRKRGGGNEQFF. The CDR3 region has the DNA TGTGCCAGCAGAAAGCGGGGGGGCGGGAATGAGCAGTTCTTC.

The sample holds a few counts of this clone. This rearrangement joins TRBV7-8 to TRBJ2-3, with D possibly being TRBD2 (6 bases). Germline loops: CDR1 SGHVS, CDR2 FQNEAQ. The CDR3 contains 16 residues. Trimming removed 5 bases at V and 0 bases at J, with 15 bases between. The CDR3 here is CASSRRPGSSTDTQYF. The CDR3 DNA reads TGTGCCAGCAGCCGTAGGCCCGGGAGTAGCACAGATACGCAGTATTTT.

The rearrangement links TRBV29-1 to TRBJ1-5; D perhaps matches TRBD1 (6 bases). The CDR3 has 14 residues. Trimming left V 6 bases short and J 2 bases short, with 14 bases between. Germline CDR1 SQVTM, CDR2 ANQGSEA. The CDR3: CSVLDPGGNQPQHF. The CDR3 DNA reads TGCAGCGTACTAGACCCAGGGGGCAATCAGCCCCAGCATTTT.

This clone was recorded a few times. The J gene is TRBJ2-5, the V gene TRBV6-5; the D gene is possibly TRBD2 (5 bases). Gene TRBJ2-7 matches the end of the DNA better, so the J call may be wrong. CDR3 length: 12 amino acids. Germline assignment: CDR1 MNHEY and CDR2 SVGAGI. The CDR3 protein is CASSSEGYEQYF. CDR3 coding DNA: TGTGCCAGCAGTTCTGAGGGCTACGAGCAGTACTTC.

This chain uses TRBV10-2 with TRBJ1-5; tentatively, D is TRBD1 (6 bases). CDR3 length equals 16 residues. Germline V CDR1 and CDR2: WSHSY, SAAADI. V was shortened by 0 bases and J by 3 bases, with 12 bases between the two germline ends. The CDR3 spells CASSESLGGFNQPQHF. DNA for the CDR3: TGCGCCAGCAGTGAGTCGCTTGGGGGCTTCAATCAGCCCCAGCATTTT.

The chain has TRBV6-5 and TRBJ1-2; 8 nucleotides match TRBD1. The CDR3 covers 14 residues. Germline values: CDR1 MNHEY, CDR2 SVGAGI. J lost 8 bases, V lost 6 bases, and 11 bases had no gene match. CDR3 protein: CASRPRGQGGGYTF. In DNA, the CDR3 is TGTGCCAGCAGGCCCCGCGGACAGGGAGGGGGCTACACCTTC.

The rearrangement links TRBV11-2 to TRBJ1-1; no definite D call. The CDR3 runs 13 residues. CDR1 and CDR2 (germline): SGHAT, FQNNGV. The V end was cut by 0 bases, the J end by 7 bases, with 9 bases between. Here the CDR3 reads CASSLDRGSEAFF. The CDR3 coding sequence is TGTGCCAGCAGCTTAGATCGGGGTAGTGAAGCTTTCTTT.

This chain uses TRBV5-1 with TRBJ2-7; D remains ambiguous. Germline V lookup: CDR1 SGHRS, CDR2 YFSETQ. The CDR3 is made up of 11 amino acids. V lost 4 bases to trimming and J lost 3 bases, with 5 bases between them. CDR3 protein: CASSSVYEQYF. The CDR3 bases are TGCGCCAGCAGCAGCGTCTACGAGCAGTACTTC. The full variable domain, with the rest looked up from reference TRBV5-1 and TRBJ2-7, is KAGVTQTPRYLIKTRGQQVTLSCSPISGHRSVSWYQQTPGQGLQFLFEYFSETQRNKGNFPGRFSGRQFSNSRSEMNVSTLELGDSALYLCASSSVYEQYFGPGTRLTVT.